The clone carrying this T cell receptor beta chain was observed many times. Its antigen is not known. CDR3 size: 15 residues. The V gene lost 2 bases and the J gene lost 10 bases, with 18 bases spanning the gap. Germline CDR1 and CDR2: SGHTA and FQGNSA. This sample is part of a study of response to subunit inactivated influenza vaccine. Findings and caveats of the study: The study's authors posited that every seasonal influenza vaccination enlists few new T cells.

Using its own MiXCR run on the RT-PCR reads, TCRdb lists one record per CDR3 protein. This table holds 200,000 to 300,000 distinct CDR3 sequences, 9% to 15% found once. The V call is TRBV7-2, the J call TRBJ2-1; unclear D gene. This sample comprised non-naive T cells sorted from PBMCs, obtained roughly 2 weeks before vaccination. This TCR was recovered from a man aged 45 to 65 who received an inactivated influenza vaccine. CDR3 sequence: CASSLRLDPLSEQFF. The CDR3 nucleotides are TGTGCCAGCAGCTTAAGGTTAGATCCCCTCAGCGAGCAGTTCTTC.